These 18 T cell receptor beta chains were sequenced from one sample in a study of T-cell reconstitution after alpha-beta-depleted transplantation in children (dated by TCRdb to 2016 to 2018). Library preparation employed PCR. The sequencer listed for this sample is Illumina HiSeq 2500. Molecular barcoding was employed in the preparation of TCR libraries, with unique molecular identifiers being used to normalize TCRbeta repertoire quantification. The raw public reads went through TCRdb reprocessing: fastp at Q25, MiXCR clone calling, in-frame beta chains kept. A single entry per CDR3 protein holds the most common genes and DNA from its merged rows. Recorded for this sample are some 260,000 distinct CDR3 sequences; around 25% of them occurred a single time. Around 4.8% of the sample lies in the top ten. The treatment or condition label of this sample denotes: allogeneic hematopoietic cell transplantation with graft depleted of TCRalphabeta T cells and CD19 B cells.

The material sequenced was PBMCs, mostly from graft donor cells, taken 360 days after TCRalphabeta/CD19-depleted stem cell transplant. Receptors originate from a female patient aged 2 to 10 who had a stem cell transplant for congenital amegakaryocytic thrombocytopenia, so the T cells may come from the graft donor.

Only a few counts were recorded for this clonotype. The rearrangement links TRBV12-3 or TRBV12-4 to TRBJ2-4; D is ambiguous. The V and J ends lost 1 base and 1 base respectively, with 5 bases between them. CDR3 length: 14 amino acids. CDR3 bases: TGTGCCAGCAGTTTAGACGGTGCCAAAAACATTCAGTACTTC. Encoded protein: CASSLDGAKNIQYF.

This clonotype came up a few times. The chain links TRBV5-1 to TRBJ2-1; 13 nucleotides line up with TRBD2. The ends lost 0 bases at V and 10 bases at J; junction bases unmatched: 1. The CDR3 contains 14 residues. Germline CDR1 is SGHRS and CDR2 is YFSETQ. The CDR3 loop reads CASSLEGLAGEQFF. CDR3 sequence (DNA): TGCGCCAGCAGCTTGGAGGGACTAGCGGGAGAGCAGTTCTTC. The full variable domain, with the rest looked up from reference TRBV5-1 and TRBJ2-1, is KAGVTQTPRYLIKTRGQQVTLSCSPISGHRSVSWYQQTPGQGLQFLFEYFSETQRNKGNFPGRFSGRQFSNSRSEMNVSTLELGDSALYLCASSLEGLAGEQFFGPGTRLTVL.

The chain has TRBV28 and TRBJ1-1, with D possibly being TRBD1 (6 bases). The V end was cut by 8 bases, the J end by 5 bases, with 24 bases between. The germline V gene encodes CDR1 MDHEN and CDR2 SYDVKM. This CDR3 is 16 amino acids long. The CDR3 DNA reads TGTGCCAGCGGGCCCTGGACAGCAAGCCGCGGGACTGAAGCTTTCTTT. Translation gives CASGPWTASRGTEAFF. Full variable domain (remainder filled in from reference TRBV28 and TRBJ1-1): DVKVTQSSRYLVKRTGEKVFLECVQDMDHENMFWYRQDPGLGLRLIYFSYDVKMKEKGDIPEGYSVSREKKERFSLILESASTNQTSMYLCASGPWTASRGTEAFFGQGTRLTVV.

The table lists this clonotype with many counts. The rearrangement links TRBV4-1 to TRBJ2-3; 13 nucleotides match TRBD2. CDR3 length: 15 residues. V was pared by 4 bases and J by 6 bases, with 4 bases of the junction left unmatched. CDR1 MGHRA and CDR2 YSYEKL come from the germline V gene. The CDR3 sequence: CASSPSLAGGDTQYF. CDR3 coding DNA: TGCGCCAGCAGCCCGTCACTAGCGGGAGGGGATACGCAGTATTTT.

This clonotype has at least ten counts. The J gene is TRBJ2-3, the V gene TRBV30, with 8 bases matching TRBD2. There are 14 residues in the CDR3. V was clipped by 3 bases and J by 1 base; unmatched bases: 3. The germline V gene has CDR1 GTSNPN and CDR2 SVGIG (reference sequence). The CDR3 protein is CAWRVLAGTDTQYF. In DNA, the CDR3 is TGTGCCTGGAGAGTACTAGCGGGCACAGATACGCAGTATTTT.

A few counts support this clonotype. CDR3 bases: TGCAGTGCTAGCCGGGCGGGAGTCGAGCAGTACTTC. It is translated as CSASRAGVEQYF. The chain is built from TRBV20-1 and TRBJ2-7; 7 positions agree with TRBD2. Losses at the gene ends were 3 bases for V and 6 bases for J; bases not matched to a gene: 5. Germline V lookup: CDR1 DFQATT, CDR2 SNEGSKA (reference sequence). The CDR3 is 12 amino acids.

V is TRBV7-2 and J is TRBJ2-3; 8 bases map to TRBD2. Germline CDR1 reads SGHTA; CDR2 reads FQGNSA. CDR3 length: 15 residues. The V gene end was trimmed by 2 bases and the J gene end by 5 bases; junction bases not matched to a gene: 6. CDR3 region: CASSLYSGGGDTQYF. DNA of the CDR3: TGTGCCAGCAGCTTATACAGCGGGGGAGGAGATACGCAGTATTTT.

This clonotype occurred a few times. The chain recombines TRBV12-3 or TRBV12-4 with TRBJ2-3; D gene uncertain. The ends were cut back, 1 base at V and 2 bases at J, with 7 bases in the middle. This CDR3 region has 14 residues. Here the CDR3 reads CASSLGHHTDTQYF. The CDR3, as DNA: TGTGCCAGCAGTTTAGGGCATCACACAGATACGCAGTATTTT.

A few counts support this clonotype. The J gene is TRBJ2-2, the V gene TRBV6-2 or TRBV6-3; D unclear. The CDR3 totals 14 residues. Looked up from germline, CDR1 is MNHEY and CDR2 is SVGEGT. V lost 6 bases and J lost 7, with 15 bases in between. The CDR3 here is CASSPSVGSGELFF. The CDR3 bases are TGTGCCAGCAGCCCCTCCGTGGGCAGCGGGGAGCTGTTTTTT.

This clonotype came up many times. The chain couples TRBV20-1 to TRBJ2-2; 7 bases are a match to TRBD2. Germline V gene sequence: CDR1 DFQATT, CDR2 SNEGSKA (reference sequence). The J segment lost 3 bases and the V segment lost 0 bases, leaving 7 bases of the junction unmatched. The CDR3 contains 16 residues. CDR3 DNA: TGCAGTGCTAGAGATCTCCGGGACTATTACACCGGGGAGCTGTTTTTT. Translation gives CSARDLRDYYTGELFF.

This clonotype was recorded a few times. The CDR3 here is CASSPRGQGTGYTF. CDR3 bases: TGTGCCAGCAGTCCCCGGGGACAGGGGACTGGCTACACCTTC. This sequence joins TRBV12-3 or TRBV12-4 and TRBJ1-2, with 10 bases lining up with TRBD1. The trim removed 5 bases at V and 7 bases at J, leaving 7 bases unmatched. The CDR3 is 14 amino acids.

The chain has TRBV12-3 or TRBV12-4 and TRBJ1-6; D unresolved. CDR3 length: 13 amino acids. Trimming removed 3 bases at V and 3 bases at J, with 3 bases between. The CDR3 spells CASSFLYNSPLHF. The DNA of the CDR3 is TGTGCCAGCAGTTTTCTCTATAATTCACCCCTCCACTTT.

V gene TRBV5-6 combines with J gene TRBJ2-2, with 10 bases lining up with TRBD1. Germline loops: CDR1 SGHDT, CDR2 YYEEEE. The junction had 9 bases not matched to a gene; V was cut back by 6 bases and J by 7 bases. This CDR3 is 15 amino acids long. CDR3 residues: CASNPGQGSFGELFF. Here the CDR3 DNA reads TGTGCCAGCAACCCGGGACAGGGGAGTTTCGGGGAGCTGTTTTTT.

CDR3 nucleotide sequence: TGTGCCAGCAGTTTTATTAGCGGGAGGGCTTGGGAGCAGTTCTTC. Translating it yields CASSFISGRAWEQFF. This chain links TRBV28 with TRBJ2-1; 11 nucleotides align to TRBD2. CDR3 length: 15 amino acids. Trimming cost V 3 bases and J 10 bases; bases outside gene matches: 8. CDR1 is MDHEN, CDR2 SYDVKM, per germline.

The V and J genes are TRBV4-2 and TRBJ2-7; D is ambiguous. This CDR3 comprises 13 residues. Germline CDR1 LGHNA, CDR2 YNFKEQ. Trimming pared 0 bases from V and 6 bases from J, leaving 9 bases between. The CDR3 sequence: CASSQDPQSEQYF. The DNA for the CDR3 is TGTGCCAGCAGCCAAGATCCGCAATCCGAGCAGTACTTC.

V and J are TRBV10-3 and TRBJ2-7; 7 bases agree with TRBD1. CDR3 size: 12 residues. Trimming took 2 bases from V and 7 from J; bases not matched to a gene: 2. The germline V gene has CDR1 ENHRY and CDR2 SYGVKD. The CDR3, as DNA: TGTGCCATCAGTGAGCCGACAGGGGAGCAGTACTTC. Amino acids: CAISEPTGEQYF.

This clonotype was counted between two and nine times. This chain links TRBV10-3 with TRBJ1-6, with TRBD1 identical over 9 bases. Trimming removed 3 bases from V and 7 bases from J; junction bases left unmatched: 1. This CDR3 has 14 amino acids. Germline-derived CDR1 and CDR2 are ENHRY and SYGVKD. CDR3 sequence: CAISDTGGNSPLHF. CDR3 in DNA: TGTGCCATCAGTGATACAGGGGGCAATTCACCCCTCCACTTT.

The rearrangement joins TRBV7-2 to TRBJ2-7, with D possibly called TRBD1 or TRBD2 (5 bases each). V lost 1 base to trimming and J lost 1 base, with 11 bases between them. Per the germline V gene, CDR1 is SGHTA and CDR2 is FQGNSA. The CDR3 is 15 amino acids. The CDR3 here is CASSLVPGRSYEQYF. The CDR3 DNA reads TGTGCCAGCAGCTTAGTTCCGGGACGATCCTACGAGCAGTACTTC.